Given below is one T cell receptor (beta chain) in context. What it binds is not known. From germline, CDR1 is MDHEN and CDR2 SYDVKM. The CDR3 is 14 residues long. V lost 5 bases and J lost 1; bases outside the gene matches: 4. These data belong to a study of T cells in localized non-small cell lung cancer. Study-wide points: A denser population of T cells in blood accompanied longer overall survival. Paired adjacent lung recovered a median about 60 of the top 100 tumor clones. Of the tissues analyzed, uninvolved adjacent lung showed maximal T cell clonality, greater than tumor. Sequencing involved a lone tumor region, leaving heterogeneity possible.

The repertoire was sequenced with immunoSEQ multiplex PCR; TCRdb's copy has only in-frame clones and lacks some. The sample holds some 3,100 clones; about 49% are singletons and the top ten take less than 5.5%. The rearrangement links TRBV28 to TRBJ2-7, with 8 nucleotides matching TRBD1. The starting material was lymph node tissue, obtained before any cancer treatment. The clonotype was recovered from a woman aged 18-55 years with stage I lung adenocarcinoma. For the CDR3, the DNA is TGTGCCAGCAGTCTCGACAGGGGTTCCTACGAGCAGTACTTC. Translated, it gives CASSLDRGSYEQYF.